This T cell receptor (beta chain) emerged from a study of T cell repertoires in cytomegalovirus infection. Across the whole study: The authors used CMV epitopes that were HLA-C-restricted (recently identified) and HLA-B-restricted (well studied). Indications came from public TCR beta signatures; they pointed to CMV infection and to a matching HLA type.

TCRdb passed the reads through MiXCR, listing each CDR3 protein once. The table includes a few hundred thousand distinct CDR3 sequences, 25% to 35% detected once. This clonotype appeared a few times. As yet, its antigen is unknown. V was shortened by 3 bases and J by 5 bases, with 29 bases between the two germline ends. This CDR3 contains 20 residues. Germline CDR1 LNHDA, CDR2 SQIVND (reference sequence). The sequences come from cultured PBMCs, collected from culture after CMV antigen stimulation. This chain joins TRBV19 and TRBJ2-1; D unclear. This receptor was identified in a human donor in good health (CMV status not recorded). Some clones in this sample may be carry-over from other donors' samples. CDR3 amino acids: CASSIPRRASGSEEDNEQFF. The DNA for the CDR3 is TGTGCCAGTAGTATCCCTCGCCGGGCCTCAGGATCGGAAGAGGACAATGAGCAGTTCTTC.